This passage covers 27 T cell receptor beta chains from one sample sequenced in a study of T cell changes during pregnancy in multiple sclerosis. Produced via immunoSEQ multiplex PCR; TCRdb's table is partial and in-frame only. The data hold around 23,000 clones, with roughly nine tenths observed a single time. The sequenced sample was CD8+ T cells from peripheral blood mononuclear cells, obtained in the third trimester of pregnancy. The receptors were sampled from a female donor in good health, enrolled as a control in a pregnancy study.

This clone was recorded once. The chain is built from TRBV7-9 and TRBJ1-1; no reliable D call. The germline V gene has CDR1 SEHNR and CDR2 FQNEAQ (reference sequence). This CDR3 is built from 13 residues. V dropped 4 bases and J dropped 0 bases, with 6 bases sitting between them. The CDR3 is CASSSLLNTEAFF. The CDR3 DNA follows: TGTGCCAGCAGCTCTCTTTTGAACACTGAAGCTTTCTTT.

V gene TRBV2 combines with J gene TRBJ2-7, with TRBD2 as a possible D gene (5 bases). The V end lost 3 bases, the J end lost 6 bases, and 6 bases lay between the germline ends. This CDR3 has 11 residues. Germline V gives CDR1 SNHLY, CDR2 FYNNEI. CDR3 in DNA: TGTGCCAGCAGTGAGGCGGGCGAGCAGTACTTC. This encodes CASSEAGEQYF.

The chain uses TRBV27 and TRBJ2-7; D is unresolved. V was clipped by 4 bases and J by 3 bases, with 7 bases between them. The V gene's germline CDR1 is MNHEY and CDR2 SMNVEV (reference sequence). This CDR3 comprises 12 residues. DNA of the CDR3: TGTGCCAGCAGTTCTTCCCTCTACGAGCAGTACTTC. Translation gives CASSSSLYEQYF.

The chain couples TRBV11-2 to TRBJ2-3, with TRBD2 identical over 7 bases. Germline lookup yields CDR1 SGHAT and CDR2 FQNNGV. V shed 2 bases and J 0 bases; nucleotides not matched to a gene: 5. There are 16 residues in the CDR3. The CDR3: CASSLLGGLSTDTQYF. Here the CDR3 DNA reads TGTGCCAGCAGCTTATTGGGAGGGCTCAGCACAGATACGCAGTATTTT.

CDR3 protein: CASSGGQGVSEQFF. DNA for the CDR3: TGTGCCAGCAGTGGGGGGCAGGGGGTAAGTGAGCAGTTCTTC. The V call is TRBV25-1, the J call TRBJ2-1, with 7 positions matching TRBD1. With V trimmed by 4 bases and J by 9 bases, 9 bases remained unmatched. Germline V CDR1 and CDR2: MGHDK, SYGVNS. The CDR3 contains 14 residues.

The chain employs TRBV10-3 and TRBJ2-5, with 13 bases lining up with TRBD2. The CDR3 is 15 amino acids. Germline trimming cut 2 bases from V and 4 bases from J; bases unmatched to any gene: 1. The germline CDR1 and CDR2 sequences are ENHRY and SYGVKD. As DNA, the CDR3 is TGTGCCATCAGTGAGGGACTAGCGGGAGTAGAGACCCAGTACTTC. Translated: CAISEGLAGVETQYF.

The V gene is TRBV30, the J gene TRBJ2-1; D call uncertain. Germline lookup yields CDR1 GTSNPN and CDR2 SVGIG (reference sequence). V lost 7 bases, J lost 0 bases, and 13 bases lay in between. CDR3 size: 14 residues. CDR3 nucleotide sequence: TGTGCCTACAAAAAGAGGAGCTCCTACAATGAGCAGTTCTTC. The encoded protein is CAYKKRSSYNEQFF.

The V and J genes are TRBV15 and TRBJ2-7; tentatively, D is TRBD1 (6 bases). CDR1 LNHNV and CDR2 YYDKDF come from the germline V gene (reference sequence). V was pared by 4 bases and J by 3 bases, with 25 bases between. The CDR3 extends over 18 amino acids. The CDR3 DNA reads as TGTGCCACCAGCACGTTCCCACAAAGAAGGGGGACGATCTACGAGCAGTACTTC. It is translated as CATSTFPQRRGTIYEQYF.

This chain uses TRBV19 with TRBJ1-5; D is undetermined. Germline V gene lookup returns CDR1 LNHDA and CDR2 SQIVND (reference sequence). This CDR3 has 11 amino acids. The ends were cut back, 6 bases at V and 13 bases at J, with 13 bases in the middle. The CDR3 sequence is CASSLTGEQHF. Here the CDR3 DNA reads TGTGCCAGTAGCCTTACCGGGGAACAGCATTTT. The full variable domain, completed using reference TRBV19 and TRBJ1-5, is DGGITQSPKYLFRKEGQNVTLSCEQNLNHDAMYWYRQDPGQGLRLIYYSQIVNDFQKGDIAEGYSVSREKKESFPLTVTSAQKNPTAFYLCASSLTGEQHFGDGTRLSIL.

This chain connects TRBV19 to TRBJ1-1, with D perhaps matching TRBD1 (6 bases). Trimming pared 6 bases from V and 4 bases from J, leaving 9 bases between. Germline lookup yields CDR1 LNHDA and CDR2 SQIVND (reference sequence). This CDR3 contains 12 residues. CDR3 amino acids: CASRTGPTEAFF. CDR3 DNA: TGTGCCAGTAGGACAGGCCCCACTGAAGCTTTCTTT.

The chain couples TRBV27 to TRBJ1-4, with a tentative D call TRBD1 (5 bases). CDR1 MNHEY and CDR2 SMNVEV come from the germline V gene (reference sequence). This CDR3 is 14 amino acids long. Trimming cost V 8 bases and J 2 bases, with 12 bases left between them. DNA of the CDR3: TGTGCCAGCGGGTCGGGGGTCACTAATGAAAAACTGTTTTTT. This gives the protein CASGSGVTNEKLFF. The whole variable domain, filled in from reference TRBV27 and TRBJ1-4, reads EAQVTQNPRYLITVTGKKLTVTCSQNMNHEYMSWYRQDPGLGLRQIYYSMNVEVTDKGDVPEGYKVSRKEKRNFPLILESPSPNQTSLYFCASGSGVTNEKLFFGSGTQLSVL.

The chain recombines TRBV14 with TRBJ2-3, with TRBD2 identical over 9 bases. Germline CDR1 reads SGHDN; CDR2 reads FVKESK. CDR3 length: 15 amino acids. The trim removed 1 base at V and 2 bases at J, leaving 1 base unmatched. In DNA form, the CDR3 reads TGTGCCAGCAGCCAAGGGACTAGCGACACAGATACGCAGTATTTT. Amino acids: CASSQGTSDTDTQYF. The whole variable domain, filled in from reference TRBV14 and TRBJ2-3, reads EAGVTQFPSHSVIEKGQTVTLRCDPISGHDNLYWYRRVMGKEIKFLLHFVKESKQDESGMPNNRFLAERTGGTYSTLKVQPAELEDSGVYFCASSQGTSDTDTQYFGPGTRLTVL.

This chain links TRBV28 with TRBJ2-7, with D possibly matching TRBD1 (6 bases). This CDR3 is built from 14 residues. V was shortened by 5 bases and J by 3 bases, with 14 bases between the two germline ends. Per germline, CDR1 MDHEN and CDR2 SYDVKM. The CDR3 loop reads CASSPGARDYEQYF. CDR3 sequence (DNA): TGTGCCAGCAGTCCAGGGGCCCGGGACTACGAGCAGTACTTC. Using reference TRBV28 and TRBJ2-7 for the parts outside the CDR3, the full variable domain is DVKVTQSSRYLVKRTGEKVFLECVQDMDHENMFWYRQDPGLGLRLIYFSYDVKMKEKGDIPEGYSVSREKKERFSLILESASTNQTSMYLCASSPGARDYEQYFGPGTRLTVT.

This sequence joins TRBV19 and TRBJ1-2, with D unresolved. The CDR3 extends over 13 amino acids. V dropped 4 bases and J dropped 2 bases, with 8 bases sitting between them. Germline lookup yields CDR1 LNHDA and CDR2 SQIVND (reference sequence). The DNA for the CDR3 is TGTGCCAGTAGTAGACACGGCAACTATGGCTACACCTTC. It is translated as CASSRHGNYGYTF.

CDR3: CASSTEQNQPQHF. Here the CDR3 DNA reads TGTGCCAGCAGTACAGAACAAAATCAGCCCCAGCATTTT. V and J are TRBV28 and TRBJ1-5, with D hard to call. Per the germline V gene, CDR1 is MDHEN and CDR2 is SYDVKM. CDR3 size: 13 residues. Trimming removed 5 bases from V and 4 bases from J, with 9 bases in between.

The chain combines TRBV10-1 with TRBJ2-5; weak D call: TRBD1 (5 bases). CDR3 length: 16 amino acids. The V and J ends lost 0 bases and 5 bases respectively, with 16 bases between them. CDR1 is WNHNN, CDR2 SYGVQD, per germline (reference sequence). The CDR3, as DNA: TGCGCCAGCAGTGAGTCGGGGCCGGAATCGAGGGAGACCCAGTACTTC. Amino acids: CASSESGPESRETQYF.

The chain combines TRBV29-1 with TRBJ2-7, with TRBD2 matching 11 bases. V was pared by 0 bases and J by 0 bases, with 4 bases of the junction left unmatched. The CDR3 runs 16 residues. Germline CDR1 is SQVTM and CDR2 is ANQGSEA. The CDR3 nucleotides are TGCAGCGTTGAAGATCCGGGGACTAGCGGCTCCTACGAGCAGTACTTC. Translated, it gives CSVEDPGTSGSYEQYF.

The rearrangement joins TRBV5-1 to TRBJ2-1; possibly TRBD1 for D (6 bases). CDR1 is SGHRS and CDR2 is YFSETQ in the germline V gene. The V and J ends lost 1 base and 6 bases respectively, with 8 bases between them. The CDR3 spans 13 residues. The CDR3 sequence: CASSLTGTNEQFF. The CDR3 bases are TGCGCCAGCAGCTTGACAGGGACCAATGAGCAGTTCTTC. Variable domain in full (rest from reference TRBV5-1 and TRBJ2-1): KAGVTQTPRYLIKTRGQQVTLSCSPISGHRSVSWYQQTPGQGLQFLFEYFSETQRNKGNFPGRFSGRQFSNSRSEMNVSTLELGDSALYLCASSLTGTNEQFFGPGTRLTVL.

The J gene is TRBJ1-1, the V gene TRBV7-9, with TRBD1 matching over 8 bases. The CDR3 runs 15 residues. Trimming took 6 bases from V and 6 from J; bases not matched to a gene: 12. Germline V lookup: CDR1 SEHNR, CDR2 FQNEAQ (reference sequence). CDR3 residues: CASSSAQGARAEAFF. CDR3 in DNA: TGTGCCAGCAGTTCCGCCCAGGGGGCGCGGGCTGAAGCTTTCTTT.

The J gene is TRBJ2-7, the V gene TRBV29-1, with D perhaps matching TRBD1 (5 bases). Germline V gives CDR1 SQVTM, CDR2 ANQGSEA. The V end was cut by 7 bases, the J end by 6 bases, with 16 bases between. The CDR3 runs to 12 residues. Here the CDR3 DNA reads TGCAGCGGTGGCAGGGAATTTAGCGAGCAGTACTTC. This sequence encodes CSGGREFSEQYF.

This clone came up once. The genes are TRBV5-6 and TRBJ2-4; tentatively, D is TRBD2 (6 bases). The CDR3 totals 12 residues. The V gene's germline CDR1 is SGHDT and CDR2 YYEEEE. V was trimmed by 5 bases and J by 6 bases, leaving 9 bases between them. The chain's CDR3 is CASSDGGNIQYF. The CDR3, as DNA: TGTGCCAGCAGTGACGGGGGAAACATTCAGTACTTC.

This sequence joins TRBV23-1 and TRBJ1-5; 8 bases are a match to TRBD1. TRBV23-1 is flagged as an ORF with uncertain function. This CDR3 has 20 residues. Unmatched junction bases numbered 17, after V lost 4 bases and J lost 0 bases. CDR3 sequence: CASSPWTGSLKYNSNQPQHF. CDR3 nucleotide sequence: TGCGCCAGCAGTCCCTGGACAGGGTCCCTAAAGTATAATAGCAATCAGCCCCAGCATTTT.

CDR3 bases: TGTGCCAGTAGTAGAGGACTAGCGGAGGCCTACGAGCAGTACTTC. This sequence encodes CASSRGLAEAYEQYF. V is TRBV19 and J is TRBJ2-7; 10 bases fit TRBD2. Germline V lookup: CDR1 LNHDA, CDR2 SQIVND (reference sequence). Trimming at V came to 4 bases and at J to 2 bases, leaving 5 bases not matched to a gene. CDR3 size: 15 residues.

This chain links TRBV30 with TRBJ1-5; tentative D call: TRBD1 (5 bases). V lost 0 bases to trimming and J lost 6 bases, with 15 bases between them. Germline values: CDR1 GTSNPN, CDR2 SVGIG (reference sequence). The length of the CDR3 is 15 residues. For the CDR3, the DNA is TGTGCCTGGAGTGTACCCACGACAGCGAGTCAGCCCCAGCATTTT. Translating it yields CAWSVPTTASQPQHF.

The chain recombines TRBV7-8 with TRBJ2-7; 9 nucleotides align to TRBD2. The CDR3 is 14 amino acids. The V segment lost 5 bases and the J segment 4 bases; nucleotides outside the gene matches: 6. Germline V gives CDR1 SGHVS, CDR2 FQNEAQ. The CDR3 region is CASSQSSGIYEQYF. For the CDR3, the DNA is TGTGCCAGCAGCCAATCTAGCGGGATATACGAGCAGTACTTC.

Only a few counts were recorded for this clone. The gene calls are TRBV10-2 and TRBJ1-2; D is perhaps TRBD1 (5 bases). Germline V CDR1 and CDR2: WSHSY, SAAADI. Deletions cut 7 bases from V and 3 bases from J, with 9 bases between. The CDR3 is 12 residues long. This chain's CDR3 is CASTSGDYGYTF. As DNA, the CDR3 is TGCGCCAGCACGTCGGGGGACTATGGCTACACCTTC.

This chain links TRBV6-1 with TRBJ2-7; D is perhaps TRBD2 (6 bases). CDR3 length: 13 residues. V shed 5 bases and J shed 7 bases, with 15 bases lying between them. CDR1 is MNHNS and CDR2 is SASEGT in the germline V gene. CDR3 residues: CASSIRLVREQYF. The CDR3 DNA follows: TGTGCCAGCAGTATACGACTAGTTCGTGAGCAGTACTTC.